This T cell receptor beta chain was sequenced during a study of T-cell reconstitution after alpha-beta-depleted transplantation in children. The table lists this clonotype with many counts. Unique molecular identifiers tagged the TCRbeta library. TCRdb itself ran the PCR reads through MiXCR, one entry per CDR3 protein. The sample has about 360,000 distinct CDR3 sequences, about 14% seen once; the top ten hold around 4.1%. V was trimmed by 0 bases and J by 1 base, leaving 12 bases between them. Germline-derived CDR1 and CDR2 are MNHEY and SVGEGT. This CDR3 is 16 amino acids long. The sample in question was PBMCs, obtained from the stem cell graft. The source of this sequence is a human donor who donated a stem cell graft to a child with Fanconi anemia. The chain employs TRBV6-2 or TRBV6-3 and TRBJ1-1; D ambiguous. Here the CDR3 reads CASSYSRYEGNTEAFF. CDR3 DNA: TGTGCCAGCAGTTACTCGAGATATGAAGGGAACACTGAAGCTTTCTTT.